This is a list of T cell receptor beta chains from one sample in a study of CXCR3-negative and CXCR3-positive naive CD8 T cells. Using the 5' RACE reads, TCRdb records one entry per CDR3 protein without DNA. In total, the table holds about 130,000 distinct CDR3 sequences. Material: naive CXCR3+ CD8+ T cells from blood. The source is a human donor in good health. Some clones in this sample may be carry-over from other donors' samples. CDR3s include the opening cysteine and the closing phenylalanine or tryptophan. Fields, in order: CDR3 protein, J gene, V gene.

CDR3 protein: CASSDPGALYEQYF
J gene: TRBJ2-7
V gene: TRBV14

CDR3 protein: CASRVDGQRYGYTF
J gene: TRBJ1-2
V gene: TRBV2

CDR3 protein: CASSLARFNEQFF
J gene: TRBJ2-1
V gene: TRBV7-7

CDR3 protein: CASRTKAGPEQFF
J gene: TRBJ2-1
V gene: TRBV7-9

CDR3 protein: CASDRRRFPGQGDAGANVLTF
J gene: TRBJ2-6
V gene: TRBV11-1

CDR3 protein: CSMAPGQGSNEQFF
J gene: TRBJ2-1
V gene: TRBV29-1

CDR3 protein: CSVADRAGGYTF
J gene: TRBJ1-2
V gene: TRBV29-1

CDR3 protein: CASSPGQGILDTEAFF
J gene: TRBJ1-1
V gene: TRBV6-2/TRBV6-3

CDR3 protein: CASRSGANVLTF
J gene: TRBJ2-6
V gene: TRBV19

CDR3 protein: CASSLQGPNEQFF
J gene: TRBJ2-1
V gene: TRBV14

CDR3 protein: CSVVGDSRNTEAFF
J gene: TRBJ1-1
V gene: TRBV29-1

CDR3 protein: CASSRREVPAQFF
J gene: TRBJ2-1
V gene: TRBV12-3/TRBV12-4

CDR3 protein: CSVEDHGGTGELFF
J gene: TRBJ2-2
V gene: TRBV29-1

CDR3 protein: CSVEREADSTDTQYF
J gene: TRBJ2-3
V gene: TRBV29-1

CDR3 protein: CASSFGINYGYTF
J gene: TRBJ1-2
V gene: TRBV7-9

CDR3 protein: CASSPTDRGRGTEAFF
J gene: TRBJ1-1
V gene: TRBV28

CDR3 protein: CASSEARQGNYEQYF
J gene: TRBJ2-7
V gene: TRBV28

CDR3 protein: CASSLAGHTEASF
J gene: TRBJ1-1
V gene: TRBV12-3/TRBV12-4

CDR3 protein: CASSSQGGTEAFF
J gene: TRBJ1-1
V gene: TRBV9

CDR3 protein: CASSLWDVAGEDEQFF
J gene: TRBJ2-1
V gene: TRBV5-1

CDR3 protein: CASSLVRGIDEQYF
J gene: TRBJ2-7
V gene: TRBV5-1

CDR3 protein: CSALAGGPDEQYF
J gene: TRBJ2-7
V gene: TRBV20-1